The source of this T cell receptor beta chain is a study of human thymus T cells. Germline CDR1 reads MNHEY; CDR2 reads SVGAGI. This CDR3 contains 14 residues. With 6 bases removed from V and 0 bases from J, the gap between germline ends came to 9 bases. Study-level points and caveats: In thymic and blood repertoires alike, V and J usage looked biased.

The sample donors, healthy Finnish infants, were having corrective surgery for congenital heart defects. An approximately 0.5-1 mL peripheral blood aliquot was taken intraoperatively from four of eight donors. TCRdb's table, derived via immunoSEQ multiplex PCR, lists solely in-frame clones and lacks some. The sample contains some 50,000 clones, roughly 94% of which appear only once. Points on this clone: Its antigen remains unidentified.

V usage is TRBV6-5 and J usage is TRBJ1-5; D may be TRBD1 (5 bases). The receptor's source is a girl under three years old with a congenital heart defect but otherwise immunologically healthy. The sequenced material came from blood. The CDR3 sequence: CASSDSSSNQPQHF. Written as DNA, the CDR3 is TGTGCCAGCAGCGACAGTTCTAGCAATCAGCCCCAGCATTTT.